These 23 T cell receptor beta chains were sequenced from one sample in a study of T cells in Graves' hyperthyroidism and ophthalmopathy. TCR beta CDR3 regions were amplified from RNA transcripts. A set of HTBI primers served as the primers for a first-round RT-PCR of the TCR CDR3. Using its own MiXCR run on the multiplex PCR reads, TCRdb lists one record per CDR3 protein. This table holds 270,000 or so distinct CDR3 sequences, less than 30% found once. The material sequenced was blood. The receptors come from a man aged 35 to 55 with Graves' hyperthyroidism that later progressed to Graves' ophthalmopathy.

This clonotype has at least ten counts. The chain carries TRBV24-1 and TRBJ2-5; D possibly corresponds to TRBD1 (6 bases). Trimming removed 10 bases at V and 3 bases at J, with 17 bases between. CDR1 and CDR2 from the germline V gene are KGHDR and SFDVKD. This CDR3 region has 14 residues. DNA for the CDR3: TGTGCCACAACCTCCGGGACATTAGAAGAGACCCAGTACTTC. Protein: CATTSGTLEETQYF.

This chain uses TRBV6-2 or TRBV6-3 with TRBJ2-5, with 7 bases fitting TRBD1. With V trimmed by 2 bases and J by 4 bases, 7 bases remained unmatched. This CDR3 region has 15 residues. The germline CDR1 and CDR2 sequences are MNHEY and SVGEGT. CDR3 DNA sequence: TGTGCCAGCAGTTACGTAAGGACAGGCGGAGAGACCCAGTACTTC. Translated, it gives CASSYVRTGGETQYF.

There are many counts of this clonotype. V and J are TRBV18 and TRBJ1-2, with D possibly matching TRBD1 (5 bases). Trimming took off 3 bases at V and 3 bases at J, with 11 bases between the two ends. The length of the CDR3 is 14 residues. Germline V gives CDR1 KGHSH, CDR2 LQKENI. The CDR3 sequence: CASSPSQGDYGYTF. CDR3 DNA sequence: TGTGCCAGCTCACCGTCGCAGGGCGACTATGGCTACACCTTC.

This clonotype was counted at least ten times. V is TRBV28 and J is TRBJ2-4; perhaps TRBD1 as D (5 bases). V gave up 2 bases and J gave up 5 bases, with 10 bases separating them. The CDR3 covers 14 residues. In germline, CDR1 is MDHEN, CDR2 SYDVKM. For the CDR3, the DNA is TGTGCCAGCAGTTTAGGGCAGGGCCAAAACATTCAGTACTTC. Amino acid sequence: CASSLGQGQNIQYF.

This clonotype was counted at least ten times. This chain connects TRBV5-1 to TRBJ2-7; 12 bases match TRBD2. The germline V gene encodes CDR1 SGHRS and CDR2 YFSETQ. J lost 6 bases, V lost 4 bases, and 8 bases had no gene match. The CDR3 has 15 residues. The CDR3 region is CASSTRTSGDGEQYF. The CDR3 DNA is TGCGCCAGCAGCACTCGGACTAGCGGGGACGGCGAGCAGTACTTC.

The V call is TRBV6-2 or TRBV6-3, the J call TRBJ1-5; possibly TRBD1 for D (5 bases). The V end was cut by 5 bases, the J end by 4 bases, with 12 bases between. In germline, CDR1 is MNHEY, CDR2 SVGEGT. The CDR3 spans 14 residues. CDR3 coding DNA: TGTGCCAGCAGTAATCGGGGACCAAATCAGCCCCAGCATTTT. Translation: CASSNRGPNQPQHF.

The sample holds many counts of this clonotype. The chain couples TRBV7-2 to TRBJ2-5; 15 bases map to TRBD2. The junction had 12 bases not matched to a gene; V was cut back by 5 bases and J by 5 bases. Germline V gene lookup returns CDR1 SGHTA and CDR2 FQGNSA. This CDR3 has 18 residues. The CDR3 spells CASSRGLAGGPTGETQYF. CDR3 sequence (DNA): TGTGCCAGCAGCCGAGGACTAGCGGGAGGGCCTACGGGTGAGACCCAGTACTTC.

The chain recombines TRBV6-1 with TRBJ2-5; D ambiguous. Germline V gene lookup returns CDR1 MNHNS and CDR2 SASEGT. Trimming left V 2 bases short and J 1 base short, with 5 bases between. CDR3 length equals 13 residues. The CDR3 nucleotides read TGTGCCAGCAGTGAACTTCGCCAAGAGACCCAGTACTTC. This gives the protein CASSELRQETQYF.

This clonotype was detected many times. One junction end disagrees with the germline gene, perhaps due to a read error. The chain employs TRBV12-3 or TRBV12-4 and TRBJ1-5; no clear D gene. The CDR3 has 13 amino acids. The CDR3 sequence is CASSFGETQPRHF. CDR3 DNA sequence: TGTGCCAGCAGTTTTGGGGAGACGCAGCCCCGGCATTTT.

This clonotype showed up many times. The rearrangement joins TRBV5-1 to TRBJ2-7; the D call may be TRBD1 or TRBD2 (6 bases each). CDR3 length: 16 amino acids. Deletions cut 7 bases from V and 3 bases from J, with 23 bases between. Germline V gives CDR1 SGHRS, CDR2 YFSETQ. The CDR3 is CASGKEGGSWFYEQYF. For the CDR3, the DNA is TGCGCCAGCGGAAAGGAGGGGGGCTCGTGGTTCTACGAGCAGTACTTC.

This chain uses TRBV12-3 or TRBV12-4 with TRBJ1-2; D might be TRBD1 (6 bases). CDR3 size: 13 residues. V dropped 3 bases and J dropped 5 bases, with 10 bases sitting between them. The CDR3 nucleotides are TGTGCCAGCAGTTTTGGGGGCATGTATGGCTACACCTTC. Residues: CASSFGGMYGYTF.

This clonotype was detected ten times or more. The chain links TRBV12-3 or TRBV12-4 to TRBJ2-2, with 9 nucleotides matching TRBD1. Trimming removed 4 bases from V and 4 bases from J; junction bases left unmatched: 1. This CDR3 spans 14 amino acids. The CDR3 DNA reads as TGTGCCAGCAGTTGGGACAGGGTCACCGGGGAGCTGTTTTTT. Its translation: CASSWDRVTGELFF.

V and J are TRBV12-3 or TRBV12-4 and TRBJ2-6; no definite D call. This CDR3 is built from 16 residues. Trimming stripped 4 bases from V and 0 bases from J, with 10 bases between. The CDR3 nucleotides read TGTGCCAGCAGTTCCGGACGGACCTCTGGGGCCAACGTCCTGACTTTC. Its protein is CASSSGRTSGANVLTF.

This clonotype was counted many times. The genes are TRBV20-1 and TRBJ1-5; D perhaps matches TRBD1 (5 bases). Trimming shortened V by 2 bases and J by 2 bases, and 10 bases separated the two germline ends. The germline V gene encodes CDR1 DFQATT and CDR2 SNEGSKA (reference sequence). The CDR3 totals 14 residues. The CDR3 bases are TGCAGTGCTAGATATGGGGGTCGCAATCAGCCCCAGCATTTT. Its translation: CSARYGGRNQPQHF.

In DNA, the CDR3 is TGTGCCAGCCGACAGGTCGACGAGCAGTACTTC. Its protein is CASRQVDEQYF. This rearrangement joins TRBV28 to TRBJ2-7, with D perhaps TRBD1 (6 bases). This CDR3 contains 11 residues. Germline values: CDR1 MDHEN, CDR2 SYDVKM. The V and J ends lost 8 bases and 5 bases respectively, with 10 bases between them.

This clonotype was found many times. V gene TRBV30 combines with J gene TRBJ2-7, with D tentatively TRBD2 (7 bases). With 7 bases removed from V and 6 bases from J, the gap between germline ends came to 28 bases. The germline CDR1 and CDR2 sequences are GTSNPN and SVGIG (reference sequence). This CDR3 is 16 amino acids long. The CDR3 region is CASKRTGGAALVEQYF. The CDR3, as DNA: TGTGCCTCTAAACGTACTGGGGGGGCCGCCCTAGTCGAGCAGTACTTC.

The chain recombines TRBV6-2 or TRBV6-3 with TRBJ1-2; D not resolved. This CDR3 region has 14 residues. Germline V gene data show CDR1 as MNHEY and CDR2 as SVGEGT. Trimming took off 1 base at V and 6 bases at J, with 12 bases between the two ends. This CDR3 is CASSYLGNLDGYTF. Here the CDR3 DNA reads TGTGCCAGCAGTTACTTGGGGAATCTGGATGGCTACACCTTC.

This clonotype was picked up many times. V gene TRBV5-1 combines with J gene TRBJ2-4, with 7 positions matching TRBD1. Unmatched junction bases numbered 7, after V lost 3 bases and J lost 7 bases. The germline V gene encodes CDR1 SGHRS and CDR2 YFSETQ. The CDR3 contains 14 residues. CDR3 sequence reads: CASSYEGTDNIQYF. CDR3 nucleotide sequence: TGCGCCAGCAGCTATGAGGGGACAGACAACATTCAGTACTTC.

This clonotype was counted ten times or more. The rearrangement joins TRBV7-6 to TRBJ2-7; D gene ambiguous. V dropped 2 bases and J dropped 2 bases, with 10 bases sitting between them. CDR1 is SGHVS and CDR2 is FNYEAQ in the germline V gene. CDR3 length: 14 residues. CDR3 DNA sequence: TGTGCCAGCAGCTTAAAAGCGCAAACCTACGAGCAGTACTTC. This translates into CASSLKAQTYEQYF.

V gene TRBV6-5 combines with J gene TRBJ2-7; 7 bases match TRBD2. V shed 0 bases and J 4 bases; nucleotides not matched to a gene: 12. This CDR3 comprises 17 residues. Germline loops: CDR1 MNHEY, CDR2 SVGAGI. The CDR3 sequence is CASSYSAPTAGVYEQYF. The CDR3, as DNA: TGTGCCAGCAGTTACTCCGCCCCCACTGCGGGAGTTTACGAGCAGTACTTC.

This chain joins TRBV29-1 and TRBJ2-7; 13 nucleotides align to TRBD2. V lost 6 bases, J lost 6 bases, and 2 bases stayed unmatched. In germline, CDR1 is SQVTM, CDR2 ANQGSEA. The CDR3 length is 12 residues. CDR3 nucleotides: TGCAGCGTCCGACTAGCGGGAGGCGAGCAGTACTTC. The encoded protein is CSVRLAGGEQYF.

The sample holds a few counts of this clonotype. A much larger clone differs from this one at a single base, so this may be a read error. The CDR3 does not close with the conserved phenylalanine or tryptophan, likely indicating a read error. The CDR3 nucleotides are TGTGCCAGTACCCGGGACAGGGGGTCTGAGCAGTACCTC. Translation gives CASTRDRGSEQYL. This rearrangement joins TRBV19 to TRBJ2-7; 11 nucleotides match TRBD1. Trimming at V came to 7 bases and at J to 7 bases, leaving 6 bases not matched to a gene. This CDR3 is 13 amino acids long. Germline CDR1 is LNHDA and CDR2 is SQIVND (reference sequence).

This clonotype was observed a handful of times. The rearrangement links TRBV3-1 to TRBJ1-2; D gene uncertain. V lost 0 bases to trimming and J lost 8 bases, with 10 bases between them. This CDR3 has 13 amino acids. CDR1 and CDR2 from the germline V gene are LGHDT and YNNKEL (reference sequence). The CDR3 loop is CASSQDGGNGYTF. The CDR3 coding sequence is TGTGCCAGCAGCCAAGATGGAGGGAACGGCTACACCTTC.